The T cell receptor (beta chain) under discussion was sequenced for a study of cytomegalovirus exposure and HLA in healthy donors. The PCR used 60 Vbeta and 13 Jbeta primers. TCRdb's copy holds only in-frame clones and misses some; the assay was immunoSEQ multiplex PCR. The sample includes 90,000 or so clones, around 80% seen only once; the top ten take 32%. The study's findings and limits: Later on, a genetic analysis was performed. It linked a missense variant in DCLRE1C with V- and J-gene trimming of TCR beta. Among CMV-associated TCR beta chains, most appeared HLA-restricted in a later analysis.

About this clone itself: Antigen specificity is unknown.

Unmatched junction bases numbered 7, after V lost 4 bases and J lost 0 bases. Per germline, CDR1 SEHNR and CDR2 FQNEAQ (reference sequence). CDR3 length: 17 amino acids. The sample comprised PBMCs. This TCR was recovered from a man in his fifties in good health and CMV-seropositive. V and J are TRBV7-9 and TRBJ1-5; TRBD1 matches 9 bases. Written as DNA, the CDR3 is TGTGCCAGCAGCTACGAGAGACAGGGGGTTAGCAATCAGCCCCAGCATTTT. It encodes CASSYERQGVSNQPQHF.